The next 19 T cell receptor beta chains were all read from a single sample in a study of T cell responses to AZD1222 COVID-19 vaccine. Generated by immunoSEQ multiplex PCR, the TCRdb table keeps only in-frame clones and is missing some. The sample has some 110,000 clones; 84% are singletons. The specimen comprised peripheral blood, sampled on day 0 of AZD1222 vaccination. These receptors all stem from an adult in good health.

The chain has TRBV27 and TRBJ2-3; the D call may be TRBD1 or TRBD2 (5 bases each). Trimming removed 1 base at V and 3 bases at J, with 17 bases between. The CDR3 contains 17 residues. The V gene's germline CDR1 is MNHEY and CDR2 SMNVEV (reference sequence). The CDR3 coding sequence is TGTGCCAGCAGTTTATTTGGGACCGTAAGTTTAACAGATACGCAGTATTTT. This translates into CASSLFGTVSLTDTQYF.

This chain links TRBV5-1 with TRBJ2-7, with unresolved D. The CDR3 runs to 12 residues. Trimming removed 2 bases from V and 6 bases from J, with 9 bases in between. CDR1 and CDR2 from the germline V gene are SGHRS and YFSETQ. The CDR3 protein is CASSFPPGEQYF. Here the CDR3 DNA reads TGCGCCAGCAGCTTCCCTCCAGGCGAGCAGTACTTC.

For this clone: A junction boundary mismatches the germline segment, possibly from a read error. V and J are TRBV20-1 and TRBJ2-3; D call uncertain. This CDR3 comprises 10 residues. Germline CDR1 DFQATT, CDR2 SNEGSKA (reference sequence). In DNA form, the CDR3 reads TGTCGGCTCAGCACAGATACGCAGTATTTT. Translating gives CRLSTDTQYF.

The chain recombines TRBV24-1 with TRBJ2-2; 8 nucleotides match TRBD1. CDR1 and CDR2 from the germline V gene are KGHDR and SFDVKD. The CDR3 is 17 amino acids. The trim removed 0 bases at V and 4 bases at J, leaving 6 bases unmatched. The CDR3 here is CATSDLGTGLSTGELFF. For the CDR3, the DNA is TGTGCCACCAGTGATTTGGGGACAGGTCTTAGCACCGGGGAGCTGTTTTTT.

V gene TRBV7-6 combines with J gene TRBJ1-4; possibly TRBD1 for D (5 bases). Trimming removed 5 bases at V and 6 bases at J, with 13 bases between. This CDR3 region has 14 residues. In germline, CDR1 is SGHVS, CDR2 FNYEAQ. Here the CDR3 reads CASSGGTEDEKLFF. CDR3 nucleotides: TGTGCCAGCAGCGGCGGGACGGAAGATGAAAAACTGTTTTTT.

The chain combines TRBV15 with TRBJ1-2; TRBD1 matches 9 bases. V was clipped by 1 base and J by 8 bases; unmatched bases: 5. The germline V gene has CDR1 LNHNV and CDR2 YYDKDF (reference sequence). This CDR3 is 14 amino acids long. The chain's CDR3 is CATSRGDREGGYTF. CDR3 nucleotide sequence: TGTGCCACCAGCAGAGGGGACAGGGAGGGCGGCTACACCTTC. The full variable domain, its missing parts supplied by reference TRBV15 and TRBJ1-2, is DAMVIQNPRYQVTQFGKPVTLSCSQTLNHNVMYWYQQKSSQAPKLLFHYYDKDFNNEADTPDNFQSRRPNTSFCFLDIRSPGLGDTAMYLCATSRGDREGGYTFGSGTRLTVV.

This sequence joins TRBV5-8 and TRBJ1-2; TRBD1 is a possible D gene (6 bases). V lost 6 bases and J 7 bases, leaving 16 bases between the germline ends. This CDR3 has 13 residues. Germline V gene sequence: CDR1 SGHTS, CDR2 YDEGEE. The CDR3 coding sequence is TGTGCCAGCACTTCAGGGTCGGGGGCTGGCTACACCTTC. It is translated as CASTSGSGAGYTF.

This clone was seen more than once but under ten times. The chain joins TRBV7-2 to TRBJ1-2, with D tentatively TRBD1 (5 bases). The CDR3 sequence is 13 residues long. CDR1 is SGHTA, CDR2 FQGNSA, per germline. V was pared by 6 bases and J by 2 bases, with 10 bases between. The CDR3 protein is CASSGPGNYGYTF. The CDR3 bases are TGTGCCAGCAGTGGCCCAGGGAACTATGGCTACACCTTC. Full variable domain (remainder filled in from reference TRBV7-2 and TRBJ1-2): GAGVSQSPSNKVTEKGKDVELRCDPISGHTALYWYRQSLGQGLEFLIYFQGNSAPDKSGLPSDRFSAERTGGSVSTLTIQRTQQEDSAVYLCASSGPGNYGYTFGSGTRLTVV.

V and J are TRBV28 and TRBJ1-1; tentative D call: TRBD1 (5 bases). CDR3 length equals 15 residues. V lost 10 bases and J 1 base, leaving 19 bases between the germline ends. Germline CDR1 reads MDHEN; CDR2 reads SYDVKM. CDR3 residues: CATSSTGGGNTEAFF. CDR3 DNA sequence: TGTGCCACCTCATCAACCGGGGGGGGGAACACTGAAGCTTTCTTT.

The V call is TRBV9, the J call TRBJ1-1; D gene uncertain. V was shortened by 0 bases and J by 5 bases, with 8 bases between the two germline ends. This CDR3 has 13 amino acids. Germline values: CDR1 SGDLS, CDR2 YYNGEE. The CDR3 is CASSVVRGTEAFF. CDR3 nucleotide sequence: TGTGCCAGCAGCGTAGTTCGAGGTACTGAAGCTTTCTTT.

The chain is built from TRBV11-2 and TRBJ1-2; TRBD1 matches at 9 bases. With 4 bases clipped from V and 5 bases from J, the junction kept 2 bases outside the gene matches. The CDR3 is 13 amino acids. In germline, CDR1 is SGHAT, CDR2 FQNNGV. The CDR3 region is CASSSDRGYGYTF. The CDR3 DNA reads TGTGCCAGCAGCTCGGACAGGGGATATGGCTACACCTTC.

The CDR3 protein is CATSDHRLNNEQFF. For the CDR3, the DNA is TGTGCCACCAGTGACCATAGACTCAACAATGAGCAGTTCTTC. V and J are TRBV24-1 and TRBJ2-1; D gene unclear. This CDR3 has 14 residues. The V end lost 4 bases, the J end lost 5 bases, and 11 bases lay between the germline ends. Looked up from germline, CDR1 is KGHDR and CDR2 is SFDVKD.

The rearrangement joins TRBV19 to TRBJ1-6; the D is unclear. This CDR3 has 12 residues. Trimming removed 6 bases at V and 17 bases at J, with 17 bases between. Germline-derived CDR1 and CDR2 are LNHDA and SQIVND (reference sequence). This CDR3 reads CASSQRAGRVHF. CDR3 DNA: TGTGCCAGTAGCCAGAGGGCAGGAAGGGTCCACTTT.

The CDR3 DNA sequence: TGTGCCAGCTCACAGGGGGCACAGGGATTCGAGCAGTACTTC. Protein sequence: CASSQGAQGFEQYF. The gene calls are TRBV18 and TRBJ2-7; 7 nucleotides line up with TRBD1. V dropped 4 bases and J dropped 6; count of bases not matched to a gene: 9. Germline CDR1 KGHSH, CDR2 LQKENI. The CDR3 consists of 14 residues.

The chain joins TRBV6-4 to TRBJ1-5; no clear D. CDR3 length equals 15 residues. Germline CDR1 and CDR2: MRHNA and SNTAGT. The V gene lost 0 bases and the J gene lost 7 bases, with 13 bases spanning the gap. The CDR3 nucleotides read TGTGCCAGCAGTGACTCGGGCAGTTCGGGCCAGCCCCAGCATTTT. Its translation is CASSDSGSSGQPQHF.

The V and J genes are TRBV7-9 and TRBJ2-3, with 7 bases fitting TRBD2. CDR3 length: 14 residues. CDR1 is SEHNR, CDR2 FQNEAQ, per germline (reference sequence). V lost 1 base, J lost 5 bases, and 3 bases stayed unmatched. The chain's CDR3 is CASSLVPGGDTQYF. The CDR3 DNA reads TGTGCCAGCAGCTTAGTCCCGGGGGGAGATACGCAGTATTTT. The full variable domain, completed using reference TRBV7-9 and TRBJ2-3, is DTGVSQNPRHKITKRGQNVTFRCDPISEHNRLYWYRQTLGQGPEFLTYFQNEAQLEKSRLLSDRFSAERPKGSFSTLEIQRTEQGDSAMYLCASSLVPGGDTQYFGPGTRLTVL.

The V gene is TRBV16, the J gene TRBJ1-1; D not certain. The V gene's germline CDR1 is KGHSY and CDR2 FQNENV. The CDR3 extends over 12 amino acids. Trimming shortened V by 5 bases and J by 11 bases, and 15 bases separated the two germline ends. The CDR3: CASSSNTRLAFF. For the CDR3, the DNA is TGTGCCAGCAGCTCTAACACTCGGCTGGCTTTCTTT.

The chain employs TRBV5-1 and TRBJ2-5; no reliable D call. This CDR3 has 13 residues. Germline CDR1 and CDR2: SGHRS and YFSETQ. Trimming cost V 0 bases and J 4 bases, with 7 bases left between them. The chain's CDR3 is CASSLAAGETQYF. CDR3 DNA sequence: TGCGCCAGCAGCTTGGCTGCCGGAGAGACCCAGTACTTC.

This chain uses TRBV9 with TRBJ2-3; 7 bases are shared with TRBD2. CDR1 SGDLS and CDR2 YYNGEE come from the germline V gene. V was pared by 4 bases and J by 2 bases, with 10 bases of the junction left unmatched. The CDR3 has 16 residues. Written as DNA, the CDR3 is TGTGCCAGCAGCACCCGACCCGGGACTACCACAGATACGCAGTATTTT. It translates to CASSTRPGTTTDTQYF.